Described below is a single T cell receptor (beta chain) sequence and its context. The specificity of this receptor is unknown. Base qualities are not recorded, but no much larger clone differs from it by a single base. The CDR3 spans 15 residues, from the cysteine through the phenylalanine. Just the 45-base CDR3 DNA is kept, in frame starting at base 1. CDR1 and CDR2 are read off the germline V gene as SGHRS and YFSETQ. V loses 4 bases of germline sequence and J loses 0 bases, and the interval between the two ends is 13 bases. This entry is derived from a study of memory CD4+ T cells and cytomegalovirus serostatus (dated by TCRdb to the late 2010s). General notes on the study: The cohort comprised 33 healthy Belgian adults, 9 CMV seropositive and roughly 25 CMV seronegative. CD4+ memory TCRbeta repertoires of a Belgian cohort with known cytomegalovirus serostatus were sequenced in order to replicate a published TCR-based CMV serostatus classifier.

The Quick-DNA Microprep Kit was used to extract genomic DNA from the sorted cells. Amplification of TCRbeta DNA was done with the immunoSEQ hsTCRbeta kit, following the protocol from the manufacturer. An Illumina MiSeq instrument was used to sequence the TCRbeta libraries. The original pipeline was this. Removing out-of-frame sequences left a few million distinct TCRbeta sequences, an average of about 70,000 per individual. Each individual was scored by the count of over 150 previously reported CMV-associated TCRbeta sequences and the total productive distinct TCRbeta count. A beta-binomial model was reimplemented in Python, and scikit-learn random forests with default parameters were trained on US cohort data. Classifier performance on the Belgian cohort was reported as the median AUC with percentile confidence intervals calculated over 10,000 bootstrap iterations. Imported from immuneACCESS, the table was reduced by TCRdb to in-frame sequences with V and J called. These copies leave out some clones; in studies compared against another copy, an unresolved V gene accounts for under half, and the cause of the remainder is not known. D and trimming come from the DNA, and the V and J calls and clone size come from that table. Counted in this sample were 50,000 or so clones; 82% of them appeared once. Less than 0.6% of the sample comes from the top ten.

What the work shows at the level of the full study, not this receptor alone: The results were interpreted as suggesting that the CMV-associated TCR signature is largely present in the CD4+ memory repertoire. Only CD4+CD45RO+ memory cells were sequenced, unlike the original study, which covered naive and memory CD4+ and CD8+ populations. Among the 150 to 200 previously reported CMV-associated TCRbeta sequences, 67 showed up in the CD4+ memory repertoires, with each one found in between one and five individuals. For CMV serostatus prediction, a median bootstrapped AUC of about 0.94 was reached with the original framework, and a median bootstrapped AUC of about 0.9 was reached with a US-trained random forest. On the Belgian cohort, the classifier based on the original framework reached a median bootstrapped AUC of approximately 0.95, with a 95% CI of 0.76-1.00.

Single viable CD3+CD4+CD8-CD45RO+ cells were sorted as memory CD4+ T cells on a FACSAria II. CMV serostatus was assessed using a Roche Elecsys assay, by which serum IgG against CMV pp150, pp28, p38 and p52 was detected. Once the samples were thawed, total CD4+ T cells were enriched through positive selection using CD4 magnetic microbeads. The samples came from a separate study whose specific focus was interrogating the CD4+ T cell memory repertoire. Peripheral blood mononuclear cells were isolated and cryopreserved following standard operating procedures; serum was stored at -80 °C. The staining used CD3-PerCP (BW264/56), CD4-APC (RPA-T4), CD45RO-PE (UCHT1) and CD8-Pacific Orange (3B5) antibodies, and Sytox blue was used to exclude non-viable cells.

The source of this sequence is an adult in good health and CMV-seronegative. The sequence joins TRBV5-1 to TRBJ1-1; the D gene lacks a confident call. Material: memory CD4+ T cells from blood. The DNA sequence is as follows: TGCGCCAGCAGCCCCTTTCCAGGCATGAACACTGAAGCTTTCTTT. Its protein is CASSPFPGMNTEAFF.